These T cell receptor beta chains were read from a single sample in a study of T cell repertoires in cytomegalovirus infection. No antigens are known for them. TCRdb processed the reads anew with MiXCR; each CDR3 protein has one entry. The sample shows nearly 700,000 distinct CDR3 sequences, around 31% of them seen only once. This material consisted of cultured PBMCs, taken from culture after CMV antigen stimulation. Receptors originate from a human donor in good health (CMV status not recorded). Some clones in this sample may be carry-over from other donors' samples. Each CDR3 is given with its conserved first and last residue. A D gene is named only where the DNA matches it firmly. Where a row states a size, it is once, few, many or the class of an expanded clone; other rows omit it.

j_call v_call clone_size cdr3_length d_call cdr3_aa cdr3_nt
TRBJ2-5 TRBV7-8 - 14 - CASNYLGIRETQYF TGTGCCAGCAACTATTTAGGGATCAGGGAGACCCAGTACTTC
TRBJ2-1 TRBV4-2 - 17 TRBD2 CASSQDPGTRAYNEQFF TGTGCCAGCAGCCAAGATCCGGGGACTAGGGCCTACAATGAGCAGTTCTTC
TRBJ2-1 TRBV20-1 - 15 TRBD2 CSAPRPGLARDEQFF TGCAGTGCTCCACGCCCGGGACTAGCACGGGATGAGCAGTTCTTC
TRBJ1-5 TRBV2 - 16 - CASVREGRHSNQPQHF TGTGCCAGTGTTCGGGAGGGGAGGCACTCCAATCAGCCCCAGCATTTT
TRBJ1-3 TRBV20-1 - 12 - CSARTPENTIYF TGCAGTGCGCGGACACCGGAAAACACCATATATTTT
TRBJ2-3 TRBV11-2 few 16 - CASSVPRGGMTDTQYF TGTGCCAGCAGCGTGCCCAGGGGAGGGATGACAGATACGCAGTATTTT
TRBJ1-5 TRBV7-2 few 17 - CASSWDLWTISNQPQHF TGTGCCAGCAGCTGGGACCTGTGGACAATTAGCAATCAGCCCCAGCATTTT
TRBJ2-1 TRBV7-8 - 13 TRBD1 CASGQGAPNEQFF TGTGCCAGTGGACAGGGGGCCCCCAATGAGCAGTTCTTC
TRBJ2-7 TRBV7-8 many 16 - CASSGSLGLPTYEQYF TGTGCCAGCAGCGGATCATTGGGACTGCCGACCTACGAGCAGTACTTC
TRBJ2-5 TRBV7-2 many 14 - CASSLARGKETQYF TGTGCCAGCAGCTTAGCGCGAGGAAAAGAGACCCAGTACTTC
TRBJ1-5 TRBV7-2 few 15 - CASSLGDAGWRPQHF TGTGCCAGCAGCTTAGGCGATGCAGGGTGGCGGCCCCAGCATTTT
TRBJ2-7 TRBV5-6 - 17 - CASSLVMGAMTGYEQYF TGTGCCAGCAGCCTCGTAATGGGAGCGATGACCGGATACGAGCAGTACTTC
TRBJ1-4 TRBV12-3/TRBV12-4 - 15 - CASSLTGGANEKLFF TGTGCCAGCAGTCTAACCGGGGGAGCTAATGAAAAACTGTTTTTT
TRBJ1-1 TRBV30 few 14 - CAWNSQGRPTEAFF TGTGCCTGGAACTCTCAAGGACGTCCCACTGAAGCTTTCTTT
TRBJ2-1 TRBV5-5 few 15 - CASSLGISGYNEQFF TGTGCCAGCAGCCTGGGGATAAGCGGATACAATGAGCAGTTCTTC
TRBJ1-2 TRBV7-2 few 15 TRBD1 CASSLRGQTSNGYTF TGTGCCAGCAGCTTACGGGGACAGACATCTAATGGCTACACCTTC
TRBJ2-7 TRBV12-3/TRBV12-4 - 13 - CASSLASRGEQYF TGTGCCAGCAGTTTAGCCAGCAGGGGCGAGCAGTACTTC
TRBJ1-2 TRBV10-2 - 16 TRBD1 CASSEEGALPNYGYTF TGCGCCAGCAGTGAAGAGGGGGCCCTCCCAAACTATGGCTACACCTTC
TRBJ2-1 TRBV24-1 - 14 TRBD1 CATRWDRDHNEQFF TGTGCCACCCGATGGGACAGGGACCACAATGAGCAGTTCTTC
TRBJ2-1 TRBV9 - 13 - CASSPQLGNEQFF TGTGCCAGCAGCCCCCAGCTAGGGAATGAGCAGTTCTTC
TRBJ2-1 TRBV19 - 15 - CASSSGTNSYNEQFF TGTGCCAGTAGCTCCGGGACCAACTCCTACAATGAGCAGTTCTTC
TRBJ2-7 TRBV7-6 - 15 - CASSLGSGIGYEQYF TGTGCCAGCAGCTTAGGTTCAGGCATCGGCTACGAGCAGTACTTC
TRBJ2-6 TRBV20-1 - 11 - CSRPGANVLTF TGCAGTCGACCTGGGGCCAACGTCCTGACTTTC
TRBJ1-5 TRBV2 many 12 TRBD1 CASSGTVQPQHF TGTGCCAGCAGCGGGACAGTACAGCCCCAGCATTTT
TRBJ1-6 TRBV19 few 13 - CASSLGRVAPLHF TGTGCCAGTAGTCTGGGACGTGTTGCACCCCTCCACTTT
TRBJ2-3 TRBV12-3/TRBV12-4 many 14 - CASSPRREVDTQYF TGTGCCAGCAGTCCACGACGAGAGGTCGATACGCAGTATTTT
TRBJ2-3 TRBV6-2/TRBV6-3 - 15 - CASSYGTVGADTQYF TGTGCCAGCAGTTACGGGACCGTAGGGGCAGATACGCAGTATTTT
TRBJ1-1 TRBV27 few 13 TRBD1 CASSSGQGMEAFF TGTGCCAGCAGTTCCGGACAGGGAATGGAAGCTTTCTTT
TRBJ1-6 TRBV7-9 - 16 - CASSLGPVSYNSPLHF TGTGCCAGCAGCTTAGGCCCAGTGTCCTATAATTCACCCCTCCACTTT
TRBJ2-1 TRBV2 - 18 - CASSVSVVWGKPYNEQFF TGTGCCAGCAGTGTATCGGTAGTTTGGGGGAAACCCTACAATGAGCAGTTCTTC
TRBJ1-1 TRBV7-2 - 13 - CASSLYSGIVAFF TGTGCCAGCAGCTTGTATTCAGGTATCGTGGCTTTCTTT
TRBJ2-3 TRBV12-3/TRBV12-4 - 15 - CASSFGGQSTDTQYF TGTGCCAGCAGTTTCGGGGGACAGTCCACAGATACGCAGTATTTT
TRBJ1-5 TRBV7-2 many 15 TRBD1 CASSVRQGPNQPQHF TGTGCCAGCAGCGTAAGACAGGGACCAAATCAGCCCCAGCATTTT
TRBJ2-3 TRBV28 many 14 - CASSLLLARDTQYF TGTGCCAGCAGTTTATTATTGGCAAGGGATACGCAGTATTTT
TRBJ2-7 TRBV4-3 - 16 TRBD2 CASSQDSGSGLYEQYF TGCGCCAGCAGCCAAGATAGCGGGAGCGGGCTTTACGAGCAGTACTTC
TRBJ2-2 TRBV20-1 - 15 - CSATDPGGRGGELFF TGCAGTGCTACCGATCCGGGGGGCCGGGGCGGGGAGCTGTTTTTT
TRBJ2-1 TRBV29-1 few 13 - CSVEPPGVYEQFF TGCAGCGTTGAACCCCCCGGGGTCTATGAGCAGTTCTTC
TRBJ1-5 TRBV7-2 many 13 - CASSSGVRQPQHF TGTGCCAGCAGCTCGGGGGTACGTCAGCCCCAGCATTTT
TRBJ1-5 TRBV12-3/TRBV12-4 few 15 TRBD1 CASSQGQGVNQPQHF TGTGCCAGCAGCCAGGGACAGGGTGTTAATCAGCCCCAGCATTTT
TRBJ2-7 TRBV6-5 - 12 - CASSRSLYEQYF TGTGCCAGCAGTCGCAGCCTCTACGAGCAGTACTTC
TRBJ2-1 TRBV6-2/TRBV6-3 few 17 - CASSYWNGPSSYNEQFF TGTGCCAGCAGTTACTGGAACGGACCGAGCTCCTACAATGAGCAGTTCTTC
TRBJ2-1 TRBV7-9 - 14 TRBD1 CASRKPTGDNEQFF TGTGCCAGCAGGAAACCGACAGGGGACAATGAGCAGTTCTTC
TRBJ1-4 TRBV7-2 many 15 TRBD1 CASSLGQGFYEKLFF TGTGCCAGCAGCTTAGGACAGGGGTTTTATGAAAAACTGTTTTTT